This T cell receptor beta chain emerged from a study of molecular identifiers for immune sequencing clone quantification. This CDR3 has 13 amino acids. Germline V gene lookup returns CDR1 SGHDT and CDR2 YYEEEE. V was clipped by 5 bases and J by 6 bases, with 14 bases between them. TCRdb independently ran MiXCR on the PCR reads; one entry per CDR3 protein. Of roughly 300,000 distinct CDR3 sequences in the sample, under 25% were seen once. Naive CD8 T cells were sorted, and the gate applied was CD8+CD4-CCR7+CD45RA+. The chain links TRBV5-6 to TRBJ1-2, with a weak D call TRBD1 (5 bases). The sequence came from a human donor in good health. Some libraries in this study had Jurkat cell RNA spiked in. Source material: naive CD8+ T cells from blood, with Jurkat cell RNA spiked in. Subset in this sample: FACS-sorted CD8+CD4-CCR7+CD45RA+ naive T cells. In DNA, the CDR3 is TGTGCCAGCAGAATTGGGGGGAACGATGGCTACACCTTC. Translated, it gives CASRIGGNDGYTF.